The source of this T cell receptor beta chain is a study of radiotherapy plus CTLA-4 blockade in lung cancer. Study at large: In roughly 17% of patients, objective responses were seen; approximately 31% had disease control.

CDR1 and CDR2 (germline): GTSNPN, SVGIG (reference sequence). Deletions cut 2 bases from V and 2 bases from J, with 9 bases between. This CDR3 is built from 13 residues. General study findings and limits: Clones derived from tumor TCRs expanded in blood after radiotherapy plus ipilimumab.

Only in-frame clones appear in the TCRdb table, and some are missing; sequencing was by immunoSEQ multiplex PCR. The sample comprises about 80,000 clones, around 80% of which are singletons, and 0.65% to 0.85% rests with the top ten. A remark on this clone: Antigen unknown.

Sequencing was performed on peripheral blood, taken from a patient treated with radiotherapy plus ipilimumab. The chain links TRBV30 to TRBJ1-1; D is perhaps TRBD1 (5 bases). The receptor's source is a human donor with non-small cell lung cancer who had stable disease on radiotherapy plus ipilimumab. The CDR3 nucleotides read TGTGCCTGGAGTAAAAGGGGTAACACTGAAGCTTTCTTT. Amino acids: CAWSKRGNTEAFF.